A selection of T cell receptor beta chains follows, all from one sample in a study of untreated major depressive disorder. Assay: immunoSEQ multiplex PCR; the TCRdb copy retains only in-frame clones and omits some. The data hold about 22,000 clones, with 89% observed a single time. The specimen was CD4+ T cells from PBMCs. The receptors stem from a middle-aged woman in good health. Both conserved end residues are part of each CDR3. A D gene is named only where the DNA matches it firmly. The size entry is marked missing in some rows and otherwise reads once, few, many or a size class.

d_gene: .; v_gene: TRBV30; j_gene: TRBJ2-3; abundance: .; CDR3aa: CAWSVTAITDTQYF; CDR3nt: TGTGCCTGGAGTGTAACCGCGATCACAGATACGCAGTATTTT
d_gene: TRBD2; v_gene: TRBV28; j_gene: TRBJ2-7; abundance: .; CDR3aa: CASSLFVGASGTSEQYF; CDR3nt: TGTGCCAGCAGTTTATTTGTGGGTGCTAGCGGGACAAGCGAGCAGTACTTC
d_gene: .; v_gene: TRBV2; j_gene: TRBJ1-3; abundance: once; CDR3aa: CASDRDSSGNTIYF; CDR3nt: TGTGCCAGCGATCGGGATAGCTCTGGAAACACCATATATTTT
d_gene: .; v_gene: TRBV18; j_gene: TRBJ2-7; abundance: .; CDR3aa: CASSQSGLLGEQYF; CDR3nt: TGTGCCAGCTCACAATCAGGGCTTCTAGGGGAGCAGTACTTC
d_gene: .; v_gene: TRBV7-9; j_gene: TRBJ2-3; abundance: once; CDR3aa: CASSLAPGGPSTDTQYF; CDR3nt: TGTGCCAGCAGCTTAGCGCCTGGGGGGCCTAGCACAGATACGCAGTATTTT
d_gene: TRBD1; v_gene: TRBV14; j_gene: TRBJ1-1; abundance: .; CDR3aa: CASSQGQGGTEAFF; CDR3nt: TGTGCCAGCAGCCAGGGACAGGGTGGCACTGAAGCTTTCTTT
d_gene: TRBD2; v_gene: TRBV2; j_gene: TRBJ2-2; abundance: .; CDR3aa: CASGSPSGRGTGELFF; CDR3nt: TGTGCCAGCGGATCCCCTAGCGGGAGGGGAACCGGGGAGCTGTTTTTT
d_gene: TRBD1; v_gene: TRBV7-9; j_gene: TRBJ2-5; abundance: .; CDR3aa: CASSVGQVEETQYF; CDR3nt: TGTGCCAGCAGCGTGGGACAGGTAGAAGAGACCCAGTACTTC
d_gene: .; v_gene: TRBV5-1; j_gene: TRBJ1-1; abundance: few; CDR3aa: CASSLVAARDTEAFF; CDR3nt: TGCGCCAGCAGCTTGGTTGCGGCGCGGGACACTGAAGCTTTCTTT
d_gene: TRBD2; v_gene: TRBV7-8; j_gene: TRBJ2-3; abundance: .; CDR3aa: CASSLATVIAGGPDTQYF; CDR3nt: TGTGCCAGCAGCTTAGCGACGGTGATAGCGGGGGGGCCAGATACGCAGTATTTT
d_gene: .; v_gene: TRBV7-9; j_gene: TRBJ1-1; abundance: once; CDR3aa: CASSLDRAGLSGAFF; CDR3nt: TGTGCCAGCAGCTTAGATCGGGCGGGTCTGAGTGGAGCTTTCTTT
d_gene: .; v_gene: TRBV6-5; j_gene: TRBJ1-2; abundance: .; CDR3aa: CASSRDSLKNYGYTF; CDR3nt: TGTGCCAGCAGCAGGGACTCCTTAAAGAACTATGGCTACACCTTC
d_gene: .; v_gene: TRBV4-1; j_gene: TRBJ1-2; abundance: .; CDR3aa: CASSQGLYREANYGYTF; CDR3nt: TGCGCCAGCAGCCAAGGTCTTTACAGGGAAGCTAACTATGGCTACACCTTC
d_gene: .; v_gene: TRBV19; j_gene: TRBJ1-3; abundance: .; CDR3aa: CASSIGQYPSGNTIYF; CDR3nt: TGTGCCAGTAGTATAGGCCAGTACCCGTCTGGAAACACCATATATTTT
d_gene: .; v_gene: TRBV10-1; j_gene: TRBJ1-2; abundance: .; CDR3aa: CASSDRSVGESYGYTF; CDR3nt: TGCGCCAGCAGTGATCGGTCCGTCGGGGAAAGCTATGGCTACACCTTC
d_gene: .; v_gene: TRBV5-6; j_gene: TRBJ2-3; abundance: .; CDR3aa: CASSPGLPDTQYF; CDR3nt: TGTGCCAGCAGCCCAGGACTCCCAGATACGCAGTATTTT
d_gene: TRBD2; v_gene: TRBV6-1; j_gene: TRBJ2-7; abundance: .; CDR3aa: CASKTHEGLAGEQYF; CDR3nt: TGTGCCAGCAAAACCCACGAGGGACTAGCGGGAGAACAGTACTTC
d_gene: .; v_gene: TRBV5-4; j_gene: TRBJ2-7; abundance: .; CDR3aa: CASRSWGSSYEQYF; CDR3nt: TGTGCCAGCAGGTCATGGGGATCCTCCTACGAGCAGTACTTC
d_gene: .; v_gene: TRBV19; j_gene: TRBJ1-3; abundance: .; CDR3aa: CASSIGSGDTGNTIYF; CDR3nt: TGTGCCAGTAGTATCGGGTCAGGAGATACTGGAAACACCATATATTTT
d_gene: .; v_gene: TRBV10-3; j_gene: TRBJ2-2; abundance: .; CDR3aa: CATSDSKNTGELFF; CDR3nt: TGTGCCACCTCGGACAGCAAGAACACCGGGGAGCTGTTTTTT
d_gene: TRBD2; v_gene: TRBV27; j_gene: TRBJ2-1; abundance: .; CDR3aa: CASSETSGGHNEQFF; CDR3nt: TGTGCCAGCAGTGAGACTAGCGGGGGGCACAATGAGCAGTTCTTC
d_gene: .; v_gene: TRBV5-4; j_gene: TRBJ1-2; abundance: .; CDR3aa: CASSHSDRGNSGYTF; CDR3nt: TGTGCCAGCAGCCACTCGGACAGAGGGAATAGTGGCTACACCTTC
d_gene: .; v_gene: TRBV6-1; j_gene: TRBJ2-7; abundance: .; CDR3aa: CASSEAVHYEQYF; CDR3nt: TGTGCCAGCAGTGAAGCGGTGCACTACGAGCAGTACTTC